This entry describes one T cell receptor beta chain. The assay was immunoSEQ multiplex PCR, and TCRdb's table has in-frame clones only and misses some. The sample gives 170,000 or so clones, around nine tenths of which show up once; less than 3% is in the top ten. This sample is drawn from a study of blood T cell repertoires in COVID-19. Study-wide context: Sources were T cells, B-cell-depleted T cells, or PBMCs; the material itself was cDNA or gDNA.

There are 16 residues in the CDR3. The sample consisted of peripheral blood. The sequence derives from a man between 40 and 49 years old with active or convalescent COVID-19. The V and J genes are TRBV21-1 and TRBJ2-1; the table's D gene call, TRBD1, was not cross checked with the DNA. TRBV21-1 is a pseudogene locus. The CDR3 sequence: CASSKHTFRHQNEQFF. CDR3 in DNA: TGTGCCAGCAGCAAACATACATTCAGACACCAGAATGAGCAGTTCTTC.